A selection of T cell receptor beta chains follows, all from one sample in a study of blood T cells in healthy people across ages. TCRdb re-called the 5' RACE reads with MiXCR, one entry per CDR3 protein. The sample holds hundreds of thousands of distinct CDR3 sequences, about 28% seen once. Sequenced input: blood. These receptors all come from a woman of 80 years or more in good health. CDR3s include the opening cysteine and the closing phenylalanine or tryptophan. A D gene is named only where the DNA matches it firmly. Expanded clones get a size class; other rows say once, few or many, or leave the size out.

j_call v_call d_call clone_size cdr3_aa cdr3_nt
TRBJ2-1 TRBV7-9 NA NA CASSLGRVAYNEQFF TGTGCCAGCAGCTTAGGAAGGGTCGCCTACAATGAGCAGTTCTTC
TRBJ2-5 TRBV7-2 NA many CASSPSPRGEETQYF TGTGCCAGCAGCCCCTCTCCCCGCGGAGAAGAGACCCAGTACTTC
TRBJ1-2 TRBV7-2 NA NA CASSPTQGYNYGYTF TGTGCCAGCAGCCCCACTCAGGGGTACAACTATGGCTACACCTTC
TRBJ2-5 TRBV6-1 NA NA CASRVRPTQETQYF TGTGCCAGCAGGGTTCGACCTACCCAAGAGACCCAGTACTTC
TRBJ2-7 TRBV5-1 TRBD1 few CASSQGTACYEQYF TGCGCCAGCAGCCAAGGGACAGCGTGCTACGAGCAGTACTTC
TRBJ1-5 TRBV30 NA NA CAWSTNGHHNQPQHF TGTGCCTGGAGTACGAACGGACATCACAATCAGCCCCAGCATTTT
TRBJ2-2 TRBV12-3/TRBV12-4 TRBD2 few CASSQRAGGPHGELFF TGTGCCAGCAGCCAAAGGGCGGGGGGGCCTCACGGGGAGCTGTTTTTT
TRBJ2-2 TRBV11-2 TRBD2 NA CASSLAGSFTGELFF TGTGCCAGCAGCCTAGCGGGGTCGTTCACCGGGGAGCTGTTTTTT
TRBJ2-1 TRBV12-3/TRBV12-4 NA many CASSLIGGDEQFF TGTGCCAGCAGTTTGATCGGTGGGGATGAGCAGTTCTTC
TRBJ1-2 TRBV18 NA NA CASSAGPAGNCGYTF TGTGCCAGCTCAGCCGGACCGGCAGGGAACTGTGGCTACACCTTC
TRBJ1-2 TRBV24-1 TRBD1 NA CATSDSRTGDYGHTF TGTGCCACCAGTGACTCAAGGACAGGGGACTATGGCCACACCTTC
TRBJ2-2 TRBV3-1 TRBD1 NA CASSQRQGLSGELFF TGTGCCAGCAGCCAACGACAGGGGTTAAGCGGGGAGCTGTTTTTT
TRBJ2-3 TRBV5-6 NA many CASSLGLAGDTQYF TGTGCCAGCAGTTTAGGGCTAGCTGGGGATACGCAGTATTTT
TRBJ1-5 TRBV2 NA once CASSWGPGGNQPQHF TGTGCCAGCAGTTGGGGACCTGGGGGCAATCAGCCCCAGCATTTT
TRBJ2-5 TRBV19 NA NA CASNLRQGETRYF TGTGCCAGTAACCTCAGGCAGGGAGAGACCCGGTACTTC
TRBJ2-1 TRBV28 TRBD1 many CASTSYLTGGYNEQFF TGTGCCAGCACCTCCTACTTGACAGGGGGCTACAATGAGCAGTTCTTC
TRBJ2-3 TRBV29-1 NA NA CSVVGARTDTQYF TGCAGCGTTGTGGGGGCGCGGACAGATACGCAGTATTTT
TRBJ1-1 TRBV7-2 NA many CASSLRLNTEAFF TGTGCCAGCAGCCTTAGACTGAACACTGAAGCTTTCTTT
TRBJ1-2 TRBV12-5 NA NA CASGWGGFYGYTF TGTGCTAGTGGTTGGGGAGGGTTTTATGGCTACACCTTC
TRBJ2-3 TRBV11-2 NA few CASSSLTQDTQYF TGTGCCAGCAGCAGTCTGACGCAAGATACGCAGTATTTT
TRBJ2-1 TRBV24-1 TRBD1 many CATSDSLDRVSGNEQFF TGTGCCACCAGTGATTCCCTGGACAGGGTGTCGGGCAATGAGCAGTTCTTC
TRBJ1-6 TRBV12-3/TRBV12-4 NA many CASSFGTNPNSPLHF TGTGCCAGCAGTTTTGGGACAAATCCGAATTCACCCCTCCACTTT
TRBJ2-2 TRBV5-1 TRBD2 NA CASSGLGLAVGTGELFF TGCGCCAGCAGCGGATTAGGACTAGCGGTCGGGACCGGGGAGCTGTTTTTT
TRBJ1-2 TRBV12-3/TRBV12-4 TRBD1 many CASRIPFLTGGLYGYTF TGTGCCAGCAGGATACCCTTTCTGACAGGGGGCTTGTATGGCTACACCTTC
TRBJ2-7 TRBV11-2 NA many CASSLARGTAYEQYF TGTGCCAGCAGCTTAGCCCGGGGGACAGCCTACGAGCAGTACTTC
TRBJ2-7 TRBV7-2 NA NA CASSWTPPYEQYF TGTGCCAGCAGCTGGACACCCCCCTACGAGCAGTACTTC
TRBJ1-2 TRBV7-6 TRBD1 NA CASSLKTGSTYGCTF TGTGCCAGCAGCCTTAAGACAGGGAGTACCTATGGCTGCACCTTC
TRBJ2-5 TRBV11-2 TRBD2 many CASRFSGLHLETQYF TGTGCCAGCAGATTTAGCGGGCTTCATCTAGAGACCCAGTACTTC
TRBJ1-5 TRBV28 TRBD1 NA CASSSTGTDNQPQHF TGTGCCAGCAGTTCCACCGGGACAGACAATCAGCCCCAGCATTTT
TRBJ2-5 TRBV6-6 NA many CASSYTSTQYF TGTGCCAGCAGTTACACCTCGACCCAGTACTTC
TRBJ2-5 TRBV11-2 TRBD1 many CASSLVRTGVETQYF TGTGCCAGCAGCTTAGTTAGGACAGGGGTTGAGACCCAGTACTTC
TRBJ2-3 TRBV10-1 NA many CASSPQMGTQYF TGCGCCAGCAGTCCACAGATGGGTACGCAGTATTTT
TRBJ2-1 TRBV5-1 TRBD2 NA CASSLASLAGYNEQFF TGCGCCAGCAGCTTGGCCTCATTAGCGGGATACAATGAGCAGTTCTTC
TRBJ2-3 TRBV29-1 TRBD2 many CGVKTSGSTDTQYF TGCGGCGTTAAGACTAGCGGGAGTACAGATACGCAGTATTTT
TRBJ2-4 TRBV12-3/TRBV12-4 NA NA CASSLSGDAQYF TGTGCCAGCAGTTTATCGGGCGACGCTCAGTACTTC
TRBJ2-3 TRBV4-3 NA NA CASSQERNTQYF TGCGCCAGCAGCCAAGAGCGGAATACGCAGTATTTT
TRBJ2-4 TRBV3-1 TRBD1 many CASSLTSGTGRLLAKNIQYF TGTGCCAGCAGCTTAACCTCCGGGACAGGAAGGTTATTAGCCAAAAACATTCAGTACTTC